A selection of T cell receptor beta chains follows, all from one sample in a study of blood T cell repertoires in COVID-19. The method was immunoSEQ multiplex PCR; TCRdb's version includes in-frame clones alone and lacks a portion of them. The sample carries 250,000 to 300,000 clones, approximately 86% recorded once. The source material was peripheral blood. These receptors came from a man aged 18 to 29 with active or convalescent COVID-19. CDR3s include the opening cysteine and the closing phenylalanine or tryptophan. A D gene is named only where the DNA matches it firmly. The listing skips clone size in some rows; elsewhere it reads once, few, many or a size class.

TGCAGCGTTGAAGATGAGGCGGTCGAGCAGTACTTC,CSVEDEAVEQYF,.,TRBJ2-7,TRBV29-1,.
TGTGCCAGCAGCTGGGGACAGGGGGACGGAAACATTCAGTACTTC,CASSWGQGDGNIQYF,TRBD1,TRBJ2-4,TRBV7-9,.
TGTGCCAGCAGCTTACTCGGGGGAGGCACTGAAGCTTTCTTT,CASSLLGGGTEAFF,.,TRBJ1-1,TRBV11-2,.
TGTGCCAGCAGCCGGGGACTAGCGGGGGTGTTAGATACGCAGTATTTT,CASSRGLAGVLDTQYF,TRBD2,TRBJ2-3,TRBV3-1/TRBV3-2,few
TGTGCCAGCAGCCGAGACTGGGGGGCCTACAATGAGCAGTTCTTC,CASSRDWGAYNEQFF,.,TRBJ2-1,TRBV3-1/TRBV3-2,.
TGTGCCAGCAGCCAAAGAGGGGACAGGGTAATTTCCTACGAGCAGTACTTC,CASSQRGDRVISYEQYF,TRBD1,TRBJ2-7,TRBV3-1/TRBV3-2,few
TGTGCCAGCAGCGGGACAACCACCTACGAGCAGTACTTC,CASSGTTTYEQYF,.,TRBJ2-7,TRBV7-9,.
TGTGCCAGCAGCAACCGGGACAGGGGAACCCTAAGGCAGCCCCAGCATTTT,CASSNRDRGTLRQPQHF,TRBD1,TRBJ1-5,TRBV2,.
TGTGCCAGCAGCCCCTCCGCCTTGCAGGACAGTGAAGCTTTCTTT,CASSPSALQDSEAFF,.,TRBJ1-1,TRBV7-6,.
TGTGCCAGCAGCTTGTACAGTTATGGCTACACCTTC,CASSLYSYGYTF,.,TRBJ1-2,TRBV5-6,once
TGTGCCAGCAGCGTATCAGGGGCCGACTATGGCTACACCTTC,CASSVSGADYGYTF,.,TRBJ1-2,TRBV9,.
TGTGCCAGCAGTTATTCTAGCGCTTCCCTCCATGCTACGCAGTATTTT,CASSYSSASLHATQYF,.,TRBJ2-3,TRBV6-5,.
TGCGCCAGCAGCTTAAGCCCTAGCGGCTACAATGAGCAGTTCTTC,CASSLSPSGYNEQFF,TRBD2,TRBJ2-1,TRBV4-1,.
TGTGCCAGCGGAGGACAGGTGCAGGGAGAGACCCAGTACTTC,CASGGQVQGETQYF,TRBD1,TRBJ2-5,TRBV2,.
TGTGCCAGCAAGCCGGGGGGGTCCTACGAGCAGTACTTC,CASKPGGSYEQYF,TRBD2,TRBJ2-7,TRBV6-5,once
TGTGCCAGCAGTTCGACACCTAGCCCGCTTGGCGGGAGGATCGGGGAGCAGTTCTTC,CASSSTPSPLGGRIGEQFF,TRBD2,TRBJ2-1,TRBV6-9,.
TGTGCCAGCAGGCGCGGGGGCACTGAAGCTTTCTTT,CASRRGGTEAFF,.,TRBJ1-1,TRBV27,.
TGTGCCAGCAGCTTAGGCGGGAGTCTCTACAATGAGCAGTTCTTC,CASSLGGSLYNEQFF,TRBD2,TRBJ2-1,TRBV7-9,.
TGTGCCAGCACCCGGGACAGCCATCAGCCCCAGCATTTT,CASTRDSHQPQHF,TRBD1,TRBJ1-5,TRBV12-3/TRBV12-4,.
TGTGCCTCCCGTCAGAGCAATCAGCCCCAGCATTTT,CASRQSNQPQHF,.,TRBJ1-5,TRBV28,.
TGTGCCAGCAGCGTAGAGGGAGCCGGGGCCAACGTCCTGACTTTC,CASSVEGAGANVLTF,.,TRBJ2-6,TRBV9,once
TGTGCCAGCAGCTTTATAATATCGTACGAGCAGTACTTC,CASSFIISYEQYF,.,TRBJ2-7,TRBV5-5,.
TGTGCCAGCAGGAATGGACTAGCGGGGGGGCGGGTCACAGATACGCAGTATTTT,CASRNGLAGGRVTDTQYF,TRBD2,TRBJ2-3,TRBV11-2,.
TGTGCCAGCTTATACAACGGACAGGGGGGACAGCCCCAGCATTTT,CASLYNGQGGQPQHF,TRBD1,TRBJ1-5,TRBV2,.
TGTGCCAGCAGTTATACGGGACAGGGGAACACAGATACGCAGTATTTT,CASSYTGQGNTDTQYF,TRBD1,TRBJ2-3,TRBV7-3,.
TGCGCCAGCAGCCACGGGAGGATGGGACTAGCGGGAGGGTCCCTCGGGCATGAGCAGTTCTTC,CASSHGRMGLAGGSLGHEQFF,TRBD2,TRBJ2-1,TRBV4-1,.
TGTGCCAGCAGAACACAGGGGGCCCTTTACAATGAGCAGTTCTTC,CASRTQGALYNEQFF,TRBD1,TRBJ2-1,TRBV28,.